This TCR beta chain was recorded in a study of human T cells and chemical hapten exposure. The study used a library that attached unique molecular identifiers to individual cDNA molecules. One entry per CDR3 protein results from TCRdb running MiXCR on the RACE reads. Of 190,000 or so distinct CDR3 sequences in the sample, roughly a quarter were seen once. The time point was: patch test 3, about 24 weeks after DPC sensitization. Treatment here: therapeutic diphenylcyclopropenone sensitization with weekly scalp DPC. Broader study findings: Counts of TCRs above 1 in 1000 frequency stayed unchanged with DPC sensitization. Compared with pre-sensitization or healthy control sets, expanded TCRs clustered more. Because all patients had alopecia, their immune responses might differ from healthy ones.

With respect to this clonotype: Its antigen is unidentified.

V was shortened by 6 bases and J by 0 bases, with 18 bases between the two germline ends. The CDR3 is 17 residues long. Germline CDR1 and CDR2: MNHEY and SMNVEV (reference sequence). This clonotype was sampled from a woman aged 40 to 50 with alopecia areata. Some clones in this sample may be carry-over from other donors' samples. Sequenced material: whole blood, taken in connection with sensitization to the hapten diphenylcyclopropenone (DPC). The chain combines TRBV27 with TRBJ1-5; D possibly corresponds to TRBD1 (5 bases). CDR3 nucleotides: TGTGCCAGCAGCCCAGGGCGTGGGGGGACTAGCAATCAGCCCCAGCATTTT. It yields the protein CASSPGRGGTSNQPQHF.